This is a list of T cell receptor beta chains from one sample in a study of lymphopenia after photon versus proton radiotherapy. TCRdb keeps only in-frame clones here, not all; method: immunoSEQ multiplex PCR. The table records about 24,000 clones, 82% of them present only once. Sequenced here: peripheral blood, sampled from a patient treated with proton-based radiotherapy. These receptors all stem from a woman aged 70 to 79 with pancreatic cancer. Each CDR3 is given with its conserved first and last residue. A D gene is named only where the DNA matches it firmly. A clone size is listed for some rows: how often the clone was seen (once, few, many), or a class if it is expanded.

j_call clone_size v_call d_call cdr3_aa cdr3_nt
TRBJ2-1 NA TRBV11-2 TRBD2 CASSLSPSGSIYEQFF TGTGCCAGCAGCTTAAGCCCTAGCGGGAGTATATATGAGCAGTTCTTC
TRBJ2-1 NA TRBV2 NA CASTLLAQGLRGNEQFF TGTGCCAGCACTTTACTAGCCCAGGGGCTTAGGGGGAATGAGCAGTTCTTC
TRBJ1-1 NA TRBV28 NA CASRSNREVGMNTEAFF TGTGCCAGCAGGTCGAACAGGGAAGTGGGGATGAACACTGAAGCTTTCTTT
TRBJ2-7 NA TRBV7-2 TRBD1 CASSSWTGTYEQYF TGTGCCAGCAGCTCTTGGACAGGTACCTACGAGCAGTACTTC
TRBJ1-3 few TRBV28 TRBD1 CASSQGQTGSGNTIYF TGTGCCAGCAGTCAGGGACAGACTGGCTCTGGAAACACCATATATTTT
TRBJ2-1 NA TRBV4-3 TRBD2 CASSRSLGLNNEQFF TGCGCCAGCAGCCGATCTTTGGGACTAAACAATGAGCAGTTCTTC
TRBJ1-1 NA TRBV28 NA CASSPPGQGPVEIEAFF TGTGCCAGCAGCCCTCCGGGGCAGGGGCCTGTGGAGATTGAAGCTTTCTTT
TRBJ2-7 NA TRBV15 NA CATSRDRVLSYEQYF TGTGCCACCAGCAGAGACAGGGTACTCTCCTACGAGCAGTACTTC
TRBJ2-5 NA TRBV25-1 TRBD1 CASSGRGYGETQYF TGTGCCAGCAGTGGCAGGGGGTATGGTGAGACCCAGTACTTC
TRBJ2-1 NA TRBV7-9 NA CASSSRDEQFF TGTGCCAGCAGCTCCCGGGATGAGCAGTTCTTC
TRBJ2-3 NA TRBV5-4 TRBD2 CASSQLHPGTSGTDTQYF TGTGCCAGCAGCCAATTACATCCCGGGACTAGCGGGACAGATACGCAGTATTTT
TRBJ2-5 NA TRBV28 NA CASSFGVLQETQYF TGTGCCAGCAGTTTCGGGGTTTTACAAGAGACCCAGTACTTC
TRBJ2-2 NA TRBV29-1 TRBD1 CSVEGTGGLNTGELFF TGCAGCGTTGAAGGGACAGGGGGCTTGAACACCGGGGAGCTGTTTTTT
TRBJ2-1 NA TRBV28 TRBD2 CASHGTSGRVNEQFF TGTGCCAGCCACGGGACTAGCGGGAGGGTCAATGAGCAGTTCTTC
TRBJ2-2 once TRBV29-1 NA CSVGKGGLSGELFF TGCAGCGTTGGAAAGGGGGGTTTGAGCGGGGAGCTGTTTTTT
TRBJ2-3 medium-sized TRBV19 NA CASRNYLTDTQYF TGTGCCAGTAGAAATTACCTCACAGATACGCAGTATTTT
TRBJ2-5 NA TRBV5-1 NA CASRTEPTVGETQYF TGCGCCAGCAGGACAGAGCCAACGGTCGGGGAGACCCAGTACTTC
TRBJ1-4 NA TRBV5-1 TRBD1 CASSFQGASNEKLFF TGCGCCAGCAGCTTCCAGGGGGCTTCTAATGAAAAACTGTTTTTT
TRBJ1-5 once TRBV28 NA CASSPQGLGFNQPQHF TGTGCCAGCAGTCCTCAGGGGTTAGGATTCAATCAGCCCCAGCATTTT
TRBJ2-3 NA TRBV15 TRBD2 CATSGSGIDTQYF TGTGCCACCAGCGGGAGCGGGATAGATACGCAGTATTTT
TRBJ2-1 once TRBV28 NA CATRHRALSYNEQFF TGTGCCACTAGACACCGGGCCCTCTCCTACAATGAGCAGTTCTTC
TRBJ2-2 NA TRBV30 TRBD2 CAWIKRGAGNTGELFF TGTGCCTGGATTAAAAGGGGAGCGGGAAACACCGGGGAGCTGTTTTTT
TRBJ1-4 once TRBV4-3 NA CASSQEFRWTATNEKLFF TGCGCCAGCAGCCAAGAGTTTAGGTGGACTGCAACTAATGAAAAACTGTTTTTT
TRBJ2-2 NA TRBV4-2 TRBD2 CASSQEAGYTGELFF TGTGCCAGCAGCCAAGAAGCGGGATACACCGGGGAGCTGTTTTTT
TRBJ1-5 medium-sized TRBV7-9 NA CASSPAGEGSNQPQHF TGTGCCAGCAGCCCCGCAGGGGAAGGTAGCAATCAGCCCCAGCATTTT
TRBJ2-1 NA TRBV5-8 TRBD2 CASSQNPGTSGGNEQFF TGTGCCAGCAGCCAAAACCCCGGGACTAGCGGAGGAAATGAGCAGTTCTTC
TRBJ2-7 once TRBV5-1 NA CASSLSGAYEQYF TGCGCCAGCAGCTTGTCAGGGGCCTACGAGCAGTACTTC
TRBJ1-5 NA TRBV28 TRBD1 CASSLGQGIQPQHF TGTGCCAGCAGTTTGGGACAGGGGATTCAGCCCCAGCATTTT
TRBJ2-1 NA TRBV5-4 NA CASSSLSRKGGNEQFF TGTGCCAGCAGCTCATTGTCGCGAAAAGGGGGCAATGAGCAGTTCTTC
TRBJ2-1 NA TRBV11-2 TRBD2 CASSLAAGGLYNEQFF TGTGCCAGCAGCTTAGCAGCGGGAGGGCTCTACAATGAGCAGTTCTTC
TRBJ2-7 NA TRBV11-3 TRBD1 CASSQQGAVDEQYF TGTGCCAGCAGCCAACAGGGGGCGGTCGACGAGCAGTACTTC
TRBJ1-1 NA TRBV29-1 NA CSALTGLMNTEAFF TGCAGCGCGCTTACTGGCCTAATGAACACTGAAGCTTTCTTT
TRBJ2-1 NA TRBV2 NA CASNGAGINEQFF TGTGCCAGCAATGGAGCAGGGATCAATGAGCAGTTCTTC
TRBJ2-3 NA TRBV28 NA CASSLGQRGNTQYF TGTGCCAGCAGTTTAGGCCAACGGGGTAATACGCAGTATTTT
TRBJ2-1 NA TRBV28 NA CASSRRGSRKNEQFF TGTGCCAGCAGCCGCAGGGGTTCTAGGAAAAATGAGCAGTTCTTC
TRBJ2-4 NA TRBV10-3 NA CAISDPRVGAKNIQYF TGTGCCATCAGTGACCCCAGGGTGGGAGCCAAAAACATTCAGTACTTC
TRBJ2-1 few TRBV4-3 TRBD2 CASSRQVLAGGPRANEQFF TGCGCCAGCAGCAGACAAGTCCTAGCGGGAGGGCCGAGGGCCAATGAGCAGTTCTTC
TRBJ2-1 NA TRBV7-3 TRBD2 CASSRSGRLDEQFF TGTGCCAGCAGCCGTAGCGGGAGGTTGGATGAGCAGTTCTTC
TRBJ1-2 NA TRBV7-9 NA CASSSSTVGYTF TGTGCCAGCAGCTCATCGACGGTCGGCTACACCTTC
TRBJ1-3 few TRBV28 NA CASSPGDAQGNTIYF TGTGCCAGCAGCCCGGGGGATGCACAGGGAAACACCATATATTTT
TRBJ1-1 NA TRBV2 NA CASRGSMNTEAFF TGTGCCAGCAGGGGGAGCATGAACACTGAAGCTTTCTTT
TRBJ1-3 NA TRBV28 NA CASSSPRGFSGNTIYF TGTGCCAGCAGTTCCCCCCGAGGGTTCTCTGGAAACACCATATATTTT
TRBJ2-5 NA TRBV7-3 NA CASSRTVQETQYF TGTGCCAGCAGCCGGACAGTTCAAGAGACCCAGTACTTC
TRBJ1-1 NA TRBV11-1 TRBD1 CASSKSGTGNTEAFF TGTGCCAGCAGCAAGTCCGGGACAGGGAACACTGAAGCTTTCTTT
TRBJ2-7 NA TRBV6-5 NA CASSLGGEQYF TGTGCCAGCAGTCTCGGAGGCGAGCAGTACTTC
TRBJ1-5 NA TRBV5-5 TRBD1 CASSLDRNNQPQHF TGTGCCAGCAGCCTGGACAGGAACAATCAGCCCCAGCATTTT
TRBJ2-7 NA TRBV7-2 NA CASSLASGDYEQYF TGTGCCAGCAGCTTAGCATCCGGGGACTACGAGCAGTACTTC
TRBJ1-5 NA TRBV4-2 NA CASSQARESNQPQHF TGTGCCAGCAGCCAAGCGAGGGAAAGCAATCAGCCCCAGCATTTT
TRBJ2-3 NA TRBV4-1 NA CASSQGDALDTQYF TGCGCCAGCAGCCAAGGGGACGCCCTGGATACGCAGTATTTT
TRBJ2-2 NA TRBV14 TRBD2 CASSPASQKGLAGRGYTGELFF TGTGCCAGCAGTCCTGCCAGCCAGAAAGGACTAGCGGGGAGAGGATACACCGGGGAGCTGTTTTTT
TRBJ1-2 NA TRBV28 NA CASSPGGSNYGYTF TGTGCCAGCAGCCCCGGGGGATCTAACTATGGCTACACCTTC
TRBJ1-6 NA TRBV28 NA CASSPGRAMRGRNSPLHF TGTGCCAGCAGCCCAGGCAGAGCAATGAGGGGACGTAATTCACCCCTCCACTTT
TRBJ2-1 NA TRBV7-9 NA CASSLGGASYNEQFF TGTGCCAGCAGCTTAGGAGGGGCTAGCTACAATGAGCAGTTCTTC
TRBJ2-1 NA TRBV19 NA CASTPLGFF TGTGCCAGTACCCCACTGGGATTCTTC
TRBJ1-2 NA TRBV30 TRBD1 CAWSVQGSGYTF TGTGCCTGGAGTGTACAGGGGTCGGGCTACACCTTC
TRBJ1-4 NA TRBV6-5 NA CASCPGQRYEKLFF TGTGCCAGCTGCCCCGGACAGCGCTATGAAAAACTGTTTTTT
TRBJ1-5 NA TRBV7-2 TRBD1 CASSLTGTGLAQPQHF TGTGCCAGCAGCCTAACCGGGACAGGCCTTGCTCAGCCCCAGCATTTT
TRBJ1-2 NA TRBV16 NA CASSQRGQDNYGYTF TGTGCCAGCAGCCAAAGAGGGCAGGATAACTATGGCTACACCTTC
TRBJ2-2 NA TRBV19 TRBD2 CASSMVREGQNTGELFF TGTGCCAGTAGTATGGTTCGGGAGGGCCAGAACACCGGGGAGCTGTTTTTT